This is a list of T cell receptor beta chains from one sample in a study of blood T cell repertoires in COVID-19. Libraries were prepared by immunoSEQ multiplex PCR; TCRdb keeps only in-frame clonotypes and omits some of them. The data contain some 530,000 clones, 80% to 90% of them singletons. The material sequenced was PBMCs or T cells enriched from blood (not recorded which). Source of these receptors: a woman aged 55-69 years who had recovered from COVID-19. Each CDR3 is given with its conserved first and last residue. A D gene is named only where the DNA matches it firmly. Clone size is stated in some rows and not others, as once, few, many or a class when expanded.

V gene	J gene	clone size	D gene	CDR3 DNA	CDR3 protein
TRBV4-1	TRBJ1-6	NA	TRBD1	TGCGCCAGCAGCCCGACAGGGGGTAATTCACCCCTCCACTTT	CASSPTGGNSPLHF
TRBV10-3	TRBJ2-3	NA	TRBD2	TGTGCCATCAGTGAGTCGAAGGGAACTAGCGGGAGAGATACGCAGTATTTT	CAISESKGTSGRDTQYF
TRBV19	TRBJ2-3	NA	NA	TGTGCCAGTCGCCAGGGTGGGACAGATACGCAGTATTTT	CASRQGGTDTQYF
TRBV3-1/TRBV3-2	TRBJ2-3	NA	TRBD2	TGTGCCAGCAGCCCCTGGACTAGCGGGGGGGCCTTAGATACGCAGTATTTT	CASSPWTSGGALDTQYF
TRBV29-1	TRBJ1-2	NA	TRBD1	TGCAGCGTTCAAATGCAACAGGGGTCTGGCTACACCTTC	CSVQMQQGSGYTF
TRBV5-1	TRBJ1-1	NA	NA	TGCGCCAGCAGCACCGGGCAGGGCACTGAAGCTTTCTTT	CASSTGQGTEAFF
TRBV11-2	TRBJ2-2	NA	TRBD1	TGTGCCAGCAGACCCGGACAGGTTAGCGCGAACACCGGGGAGCTGTTTTTT	CASRPGQVSANTGELFF
TRBV10-3	TRBJ2-7	NA	NA	TGTGCCATCAGTGAGCAGGGGAGCTCCTACGAGCAGTACTTC	CAISEQGSSYEQYF
TRBV15	TRBJ1-3	NA	NA	TGTGCCACCAGCAGAGAAGGCAGGTCTGGAAACACCATATATTTT	CATSREGRSGNTIYF
TRBV30	TRBJ1-6	NA	NA	TGTGCCTGGAGTGTACCAGGGTTGGGCAATTCACCCCTCCACTTT	CAWSVPGLGNSPLHF
TRBV5-5	TRBJ1-2	NA	NA	TGTGCCAGCAGCTTGGCGGGGGAGACCTATGGCTACACCTTC	CASSLAGETYGYTF
TRBV18	TRBJ1-1	NA	NA	TGTGCCAGCTCACCCAGTGGTAACACTGAAGCTTTCTTT	CASSPSGNTEAFF
TRBV2	TRBJ2-2	NA	NA	TGTGCCAGCAGTGAAAACAGGAACACCGGGGAGCTGTTTTTT	CASSENRNTGELFF
TRBV10-3	TRBJ1-6	NA	NA	TGTGCCATCAGCGTCGACAGAATATATAATTCACCCCTCCACTTT	CAISVDRIYNSPLHF
TRBV5-1	TRBJ1-3	NA	NA	TGCGCCAGCAGCTTGGTTCAGGCCAACTCTGGAAACACCATATATTTT	CASSLVQANSGNTIYF
TRBV10-3	TRBJ2-5	NA	NA	TGTGCCATCAGTCCAGCTCAGGGTTGGGCGGAGACCCAGTACTTC	CAISPAQGWAETQYF
TRBV5-5	TRBJ2-1	NA	NA	TGTGCCAGCGGCCGAGGCCAGGGGCAGTTCTTC	CASGRGQGQFF
TRBV2	TRBJ2-7	NA	NA	TGTGCCAGCAGTTTACAGGGAAGCTACGAGCAGTACTTC	CASSLQGSYEQYF
TRBV5-4	TRBJ2-3	NA	TRBD1	TGTGCCAGCAGCAAAAACAGGGGGCGCACAGATACGCAGTATTTT	CASSKNRGRTDTQYF
TRBV11-2	TRBJ2-1	NA	NA	TGTGCCAGCAGTCAGCCGGGCTACAATGAGCAGTTCTTC	CASSQPGYNEQFF
TRBV3-1/TRBV3-2	TRBJ1-5	NA	NA	TGTGCCAGCAGCCAGAGTCATAGCAATCAGCCCCAGCATTTT	CASSQSHSNQPQHF
TRBV18	TRBJ1-2	NA	TRBD1	TGTGCCAGCTCACCCTCCGGGACAGGAGGCGGCTACACCTTC	CASSPSGTGGGYTF
TRBV5-4	TRBJ1-6	once	TRBD1	TGTGCCAGCAGCTCTCCGACAGGGGACAATTCACCCCTCCACTTT	CASSSPTGDNSPLHF
TRBV6-5	TRBJ2-7	NA	NA	TGTGCCAGCAGTCTCCGACGGGAATGGGGCGAGCAGTACTTC	CASSLRREWGEQYF
TRBV19	TRBJ2-6	NA	TRBD1	TGTGCCAGTAGTATCGGGGGACAGGGCGTCTCTGGGGCCAACGTCCTGACTTTC	CASSIGGQGVSGANVLTF
TRBV24-1	TRBJ1-2	NA	TRBD1	TGTGCCACCAGTGGTGTGACAGGGGGAACCTATGGCTACACCTTC	CATSGVTGGTYGYTF
TRBV11-3	TRBJ1-5	NA	TRBD1	TGTGCCAGCAGCCCAGGGGGAAGTCAGCCCCAGCATTTT	CASSPGGSQPQHF
TRBV19	TRBJ1-5	few	TRBD1	TGTGCCAGTAACGATCCAGGGGGCGGGGGGCCCCAGCATTTT	CASNDPGGGGPQHF
TRBV6-5	TRBJ2-7	NA	NA	TGTGCCAGCAGTTACGCGGGGCCTTCCTCCTACGAGCAGTACTTC	CASSYAGPSSYEQYF
TRBV19	TRBJ1-4	NA	NA	TGTGCCAGTAGTTCCCTGTCGAGGGTGACGAATGAAAAACTGTTTTTT	CASSSLSRVTNEKLFF
TRBV6-5	TRBJ1-1	NA	TRBD1	TGTGCCAGTCAGGGGACAGGGTCTGAAGCTTTCTTT	CASQGTGSEAFF
TRBV7-2	TRBJ1-5	NA	TRBD1	TGTGCCAGCAGCCTCAGGGGGGTCAATCAGCCCCAGCATTTT	CASSLRGVNQPQHF
TRBV30	TRBJ1-1	NA	NA	TGTGCCTGGAGGACAACAACCCGCACTGAAGCTTTCTTT	CAWRTTTRTEAFF
TRBV5-1	TRBJ2-3	NA	TRBD2	TGCGCCAGCAGCTTGGCGAGGACTAGCGGTTTACTTAGCACAGATACGCAGTATTTT	CASSLARTSGLLSTDTQYF
TRBV10-3	TRBJ2-3	once	TRBD2	TGTGCCATCAAGGCCTTTAGCGGGGGGAACACAGATACGCAGTATTTT	CAIKAFSGGNTDTQYF
TRBV11-3	TRBJ1-5	NA	NA	TGTGCCAGCAGCTTAGGCCCCTCCGAGGGCAAGGGAGAGAGTCCCCAGCATTTT	CASSLGPSEGKGESPQHF
TRBV10-2	TRBJ2-1	NA	NA	TGCGCCAGCAGTGTATCCAGGGAGCAGTTCTTC	CASSVSREQFF
TRBV6-2/TRBV6-3	TRBJ1-1	NA	TRBD1	TGTGCCAGCAGTTACTCGAGAAGGGGGCCCACTGAAGCTTTCTTT	CASSYSRRGPTEAFF
TRBV6-5	TRBJ1-2	once	NA	TGTGCCAGCAGTACGGGAAGGGTAAATGGCTACACCTTC	CASSTGRVNGYTF
TRBV24-1	TRBJ2-1	NA	NA	TGTGCCACCAGTGATTTGAGGGGGAATGAGCAGTTCTTC	CATSDLRGNEQFF
TRBV5-1	TRBJ2-7	NA	TRBD2	TGCGCCAGCAGCTTGGATGCTAGCGGCTACGAGCAGTACTTC	CASSLDASGYEQYF
TRBV5-1	TRBJ1-4	NA	NA	TGCGCCAGCAGCCCCGGGACTATTTCAACTAATGAAAAACTGTTTTTT	CASSPGTISTNEKLFF
TRBV7-2	TRBJ1-3	NA	NA	TGTGCCAGCAGCCCCCAGACAGGCCTCTCTGGAAACACCATATATTTT	CASSPQTGLSGNTIYF
TRBV5-1	TRBJ2-1	NA	TRBD1	TGCGCCAGCAGCACCCGACAGGGGGCGAGGAATGAGCAGTTCTTC	CASSTRQGARNEQFF
TRBV30	TRBJ1-6	NA	NA	TGTGCCTGGAGTCCCAGGGGTCCCTCACCCCTCCACTTT	CAWSPRGPSPLHF
TRBV30	TRBJ1-4	NA	TRBD1	TGTGCCTGGAGTAACAGGGGGCGCGGTGAAAAACTGTTTTTT	CAWSNRGRGEKLFF
TRBV24-1	TRBJ1-1	NA	NA	TGTGCCACCAGTGATTTGAGGGGTCGTGAAGCTTTCTTT	CATSDLRGREAFF
TRBV4-1	TRBJ2-3	NA	TRBD1	TGCGCCAGCAGCCAAGATGTACCACGGACAGGGATCACAGATACGCAGTATTTT	CASSQDVPRTGITDTQYF
TRBV5-8	TRBJ1-3	NA	TRBD1	TGTGCCAGCAGCCACGGACAGGGCGGAAACACCATATATTTT	CASSHGQGGNTIYF
TRBV29-1	TRBJ1-2	NA	NA	TGCAGCGGAGGGGGAGACTATGGCTACACCTTC	CSGGGDYGYTF
TRBV5-1	TRBJ2-2	NA	TRBD2	TGCGCCAGCAGCTTGGAGCGGGGCCCGAACACCGGGGAGCTGTTTTTT	CASSLERGPNTGELFF
TRBV11-2	TRBJ1-5	NA	NA	TGTGCCAGCAGCTTAACGCGGGATCAGCCCCAGCATTTT	CASSLTRDQPQHF
TRBV7-8	TRBJ1-4	NA	TRBD1	TGTGCCAGCAGTCCCCCCGGACAGGGAGGGGAAAAACTGTTTTTT	CASSPPGQGGEKLFF